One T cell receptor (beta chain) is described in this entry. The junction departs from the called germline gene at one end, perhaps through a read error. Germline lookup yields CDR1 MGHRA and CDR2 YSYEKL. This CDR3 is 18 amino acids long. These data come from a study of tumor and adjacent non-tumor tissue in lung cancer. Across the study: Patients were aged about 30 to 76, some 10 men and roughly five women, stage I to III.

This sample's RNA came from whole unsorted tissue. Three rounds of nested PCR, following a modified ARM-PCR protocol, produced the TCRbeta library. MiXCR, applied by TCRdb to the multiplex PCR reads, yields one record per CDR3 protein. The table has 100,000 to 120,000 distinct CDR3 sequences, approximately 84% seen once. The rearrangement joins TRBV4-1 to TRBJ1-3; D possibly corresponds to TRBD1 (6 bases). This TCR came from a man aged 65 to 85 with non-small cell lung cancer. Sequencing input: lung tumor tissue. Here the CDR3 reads CASSQDPQGLSSGNTIYF. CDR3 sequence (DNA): TGCGCCAGCAGCCAAGATCCGCAGGGGCTAAGCTCTGGAAACACCATATATTTC.